A single sample gave rise to the 25 T cell receptor beta chains below, sequenced in a study of T cells in Graves' hyperthyroidism and ophthalmopathy. Amplification targeted TCR beta CDR3 regions from RNA transcripts. The study used the HTBI primer set for a first-round RT-PCR of the TCR CDR3. TCRdb re-called the multiplex PCR reads through MiXCR, storing one row per CDR3 protein. The sample records about 480,000 distinct CDR3 sequences, 22% being singletons. Sequenced sample: blood. These TCRs come from a woman in her sixties or seventies with Graves' ophthalmopathy.

This clonotype has just one count. V and J are TRBV7-2 and TRBJ2-5; 9 bases are a match to TRBD2. The CDR3 is 14 amino acids. V shed 2 bases and J 5 bases; nucleotides not matched to a gene: 3. Germline CDR1 and CDR2: SGHTA and FQGNSA. The CDR3 spells CASSLRGRAETQYF. For the CDR3, the DNA is TGTGCCAGCAGCTTACGCGGGAGGGCCGAGACCCAGTACTTC.

The gene calls are TRBV20-1 and TRBJ2-7, with D possibly matching TRBD2 (5 bases). CDR1 and CDR2 from the germline V gene are DFQATT and SNEGSKA (reference sequence). This CDR3 has 14 amino acids. V lost 1 base to trimming and J lost 6 bases, with 16 bases between them. The CDR3 sequence is CSARVYRAGGEQYF. In DNA form, the CDR3 reads TGCAGTGCTAGAGTATATCGGGCGGGCGGCGAGCAGTACTTC.

The V gene is TRBV7-2, the J gene TRBJ2-1, with 10 bases that match TRBD1. Germline values: CDR1 SGHTA, CDR2 FQGNSA. The CDR3 is 11 residues long. After removal of 3 bases from V and 14 bases from J, the junction contained 1 base not matched to a gene. The CDR3 nucleotides read TGTGCCAGCAGCTTTGGGACAGGGGAGTTCTTC. It codes for CASSFGTGEFF.

A few counts support this clonotype. The J gene is TRBJ1-2, the V gene TRBV7-9; 7 bases are shared with TRBD1. With V trimmed by 6 bases and J by 7 bases, 8 bases remained unmatched. Germline lookup yields CDR1 SEHNR and CDR2 FQNEAQ (reference sequence). CDR3 length: 13 amino acids. The CDR3 reads CASSVQQGLGYTF. The CDR3 DNA reads as TGTGCCAGCAGTGTGCAACAGGGGCTTGGCTACACCTTC.

This clonotype was recorded a few times. CDR3 sequence: CATSDKDRGHTGELFF. In nucleotides, the CDR3 is TGTGCCACCAGTGACAAGGACAGGGGGCACACCGGGGAGCTGTTTTTT. The chain carries TRBV24-1 and TRBJ2-2, with TRBD1 matching 11 bases. The CDR3 loop spans 16 amino acids. J lost 3 bases, V lost 4 bases, and 3 bases had no gene match. Looked up from germline, CDR1 is KGHDR and CDR2 is SFDVKD.

This clonotype was detected a few times. This chain connects TRBV19 to TRBJ1-1; no reliable D call. The CDR3 extends over 14 amino acids. Germline V gene data show CDR1 as LNHDA and CDR2 as SQIVND (reference sequence). The ends were cut back, 3 bases at V and 5 bases at J, with 13 bases in the middle. CDR3 sequence reads: CASSIKRAVTEAFF. In DNA form, the CDR3 reads TGTGCCAGTAGTATTAAAAGGGCCGTGACTGAAGCTTTCTTT.

This clonotype has just a few counts. The genes are TRBV19 and TRBJ1-4; perhaps TRBD1 as D (5 bases). Germline-derived CDR1 and CDR2 are LNHDA and SQIVND (reference sequence). Deletions cut 9 bases from V and 0 bases from J, with 20 bases between. The CDR3 runs to 17 residues. The CDR3 loop reads CASRGVGDGATNEKLFF. The CDR3 nucleotides read TGTGCCAGCCGCGGGGTGGGGGACGGCGCAACTAATGAAAAACTGTTTTTT.

The chain links TRBV11-1 to TRBJ2-1; D unresolved. In germline, CDR1 is SGHAT, CDR2 FQDESV (reference sequence). This CDR3 has 16 residues. V lost 4 bases and J 4 bases, leaving 17 bases between the germline ends. CDR3 in amino acids: CASSYRAILDYNEQFF. CDR3 in DNA: TGTGCCAGCAGCTATCGGGCTATCCTAGATTACAATGAGCAGTTCTTC.

This clonotype was picked up many times. The chain joins TRBV2 to TRBJ1-1; D call uncertain. Germline-derived CDR1 and CDR2 are SNHLY and FYNNEI. This CDR3 spans 11 amino acids. Between the trimmed V and J ends, which lost 7 bases and 3 bases, there was a span of 6 bases. CDR3 region: CASKTDTEAFF. The CDR3 bases are TGTGCCAGCAAAACAGACACTGAAGCTTTCTTT.

This chain connects TRBV18 to TRBJ2-4; D call uncertain. Trimming removed 1 base at V and 7 bases at J, with 14 bases between. Per the germline V gene, CDR1 is KGHSH and CDR2 is LQKENI. This CDR3 region has 15 residues. In DNA, the CDR3 is TGTGCCAGCTCACCACTCCCGAGCGCAAATAACATTCAGTACTTC. It yields the protein CASSPLPSANNIQYF.

As for this clonotype: The final CDR3 position lacks the conserved phenylalanine or tryptophan, pointing to a likely read error. The CDR3 DNA is TGTGCCAGCAGTTACTCGCAACAGGGAAATCAGCCCCAGCATTCT. Its translation: CASSYSQQGNQPQHS. The genes are TRBV6-5 and TRBJ1-5, with D maybe TRBD1 (6 bases). Germline V gene data show CDR1 as MNHEY and CDR2 as SVGAGI. The CDR3 length is 15 residues. V lost 0 bases, J lost 4 bases, and 10 bases lay in between.

This clonotype appeared a few times. V is TRBV7-2 and J is TRBJ1-6, with no clear D. Trimming pared 3 bases from V and 9 bases from J, leaving 9 bases between. Germline loops: CDR1 SGHTA, CDR2 FQGNSA. This CDR3 is built from 13 residues. This chain's CDR3 is CASSLDQFSPLHF. Written as DNA, the CDR3 is TGTGCCAGCAGCTTGGACCAATTTTCACCCCTCCACTTT.

The chain employs TRBV20-1 and TRBJ1-2; D remains ambiguous. The CDR3 runs to 11 residues. Trimming removed 0 bases at V and 4 bases at J, with 3 bases between. CDR1 is DFQATT and CDR2 is SNEGSKA in the germline V gene (reference sequence). CDR3: CSARDIYGYTF. DNA for the CDR3: TGCAGTGCTAGAGACATCTATGGCTACACCTTC.

This clonotype has ten or more counts. The V and J genes are TRBV12-3 or TRBV12-4 and TRBJ2-7, with 10 bases lining up with TRBD1. This CDR3 spans 15 amino acids. Losses at the gene ends were 6 bases for V and 5 bases for J; bases not matched to a gene: 10. In DNA form, the CDR3 reads TGTGCCAGCAGGTTATTCGGGACAGGGGCTGACGAGCAGTACTTC. It is translated as CASRLFGTGADEQYF.

In its sample, this clonotype was seen many times. CDR3 sequence reads: CASSQGGLRNTEAFF. In nucleotides, the CDR3 is TGTGCCAGCAGCCAAGGTGGGCTAAGAAACACTGAAGCTTTCTTT. This chain joins TRBV3-1 and TRBJ1-1; D unresolved. This CDR3 spans 15 amino acids. Trimming pared 1 base from V and 2 bases from J, leaving 11 bases between. Germline CDR1 is LGHDT and CDR2 is YNNKEL (reference sequence).

The genes are TRBV29-1 and TRBJ2-5; TRBD1 aligns across 7 bases. The CDR3 sequence is 12 residues long. Germline V gene sequence: CDR1 SQVTM, CDR2 ANQGSEA. The ends lost 5 bases at V and 5 bases at J; junction bases unmatched: 5. Written as DNA, the CDR3 is TGCAGCGTTACAGGGGTGGGGGAGACCCAGTACTTC. It is translated as CSVTGVGETQYF.

This clonotype occurred many times. The chain has TRBV28 and TRBJ2-7, with D tentatively TRBD2 (5 bases). The CDR3 covers 13 residues. V dropped 5 bases and J dropped 2 bases, with 10 bases sitting between them. Germline CDR1 MDHEN, CDR2 SYDVKM. The DNA for the CDR3 is TGTGCCAGCAGTGCTTATAGCGCCTACGAGCAGTACTTC. This codes for CASSAYSAYEQYF.

A few counts support this clonotype. The rearrangement joins TRBV30 to TRBJ2-2, with TRBD1 as a possible D gene (6 bases). This CDR3 has 13 amino acids. Germline V CDR1 and CDR2: GTSNPN, SVGIG (reference sequence). V lost 1 base and J lost 6, with 9 bases in between. DNA for the CDR3: TGTGCCTGGAGTGCCAGGGGTGCCGGGGAGCTGTTTTTT. It yields the protein CAWSARGAGELFF.

The chain recombines TRBV4-1 with TRBJ1-1; the D is unclear. The V gene's germline CDR1 is MGHRA and CDR2 YSYEKL. The CDR3 is made up of 14 amino acids. Trimming pared 1 base from V and 3 bases from J, leaving 9 bases between. The CDR3 is CASSQVWVDTEAFF. The CDR3 region has the DNA TGCGCCAGCAGCCAAGTGTGGGTGGACACTGAAGCTTTCTTT.

Only a few counts were recorded for this clonotype. This sequence joins TRBV5-1 and TRBJ1-2; D may be TRBD1 (5 bases). Germline V gene sequence: CDR1 SGHRS, CDR2 YFSETQ. This CDR3 is built from 14 residues. V was shortened by 0 bases and J by 8 bases, with 14 bases between the two germline ends. The CDR3 loop reads CASSLAFGEGGYTF. For the CDR3, the DNA is TGCGCCAGCAGCTTGGCCTTCGGCGAGGGGGGCTACACCTTC.

The genes are TRBV30 and TRBJ2-7, with a tentative D call TRBD1 (6 bases). This CDR3 region has 12 residues. V was trimmed by 5 bases and J by 5 bases, leaving 13 bases between them. Germline CDR1 and CDR2: GTSNPN and SVGIG (reference sequence). CDR3 region: CAWGQTGDEQYF. The CDR3 DNA sequence: TGTGCCTGGGGACAGACCGGGGACGAGCAGTACTTC. The entire variable domain, with the rest obtained from reference TRBV30 and TRBJ2-7, is as follows: SQTIHQWPATLVQPVGSPLSLECTVEGTSNPNLYWYRQAAGRGLQLLFYSVGIGQISSEVPQNLSASRPQDRQFILSSKKLLLSDSGFYLCAWGQTGDEQYFGPGTRLTVT.

This clonotype was observed many times. V and J are TRBV7-3 and TRBJ2-3; 10 positions agree with TRBD1. This CDR3 region has 12 residues. Germline trimming cut 2 bases from V and 10 bases from J; bases unmatched to any gene: 0. Germline CDR1 is SGHTA and CDR2 is FQGTGA. The CDR3 reads CASSLGTGAQYF. The DNA of the CDR3 is TGTGCCAGCAGCTTAGGGACAGGGGCGCAGTATTTT.

This clonotype turned up a few times. The chain recombines TRBV28 with TRBJ2-7, with D perhaps TRBD2 (6 bases). Germline CDR1 reads MDHEN; CDR2 reads SYDVKM. The CDR3 extends over 14 amino acids. V was cut by 2 bases and J by 9 bases, with 17 bases left in between. CDR3 region: CASSLEGTEGGQYF. For the CDR3, the DNA is TGTGCCAGCAGTTTAGAGGGGACTGAAGGAGGGCAGTACTTC.

This chain links TRBV24-1 with TRBJ2-1, with 12 positions matching TRBD2. Trimming cost V 3 bases and J 6 bases; bases outside gene matches: 11. CDR3 length equals 18 residues. Germline V CDR1 and CDR2: KGHDR, SFDVKD. The CDR3 spells CATSDRGLAGRRGNEQFF. For the CDR3, the DNA is TGTGCCACCAGTGATCGAGGACTAGCGGGACGACGGGGCAATGAGCAGTTCTTC.

This rearrangement joins TRBV19 to TRBJ1-2, with TRBD1 matching over 8 bases. This CDR3 has 13 residues. In germline, CDR1 is LNHDA, CDR2 SQIVND (reference sequence). With V trimmed by 9 bases and J by 2 bases, 5 bases remained unmatched. The CDR3 DNA reads TGTGCCAGCCTCGGGACAGGAAACTATGGCTACACCTTC. Its translation is CASLGTGNYGYTF.